The next 8 T cell receptor beta chains were all read from a single sample in a study of T cell repertoires in cytomegalovirus infection. Their specific antigens are unknown. MiXCR, applied by TCRdb to the reads, yields one record per CDR3 protein. In the table there are about 110,000 distinct CDR3 sequences, about 40% of which are singletons. The material sequenced was CD8+ T cells from cultured PBMCs, taken from culture after CMV antigen stimulation. These receptors were taken from a human donor in good health (CMV status not recorded). Some clones in this sample may be carry-over from other donors' samples.

The chain carries TRBV6-5 and TRBJ1-5; D gene unclear. The V and J ends lost 5 bases and 2 bases respectively, with 13 bases between them. Per germline, CDR1 MNHEY and CDR2 SVGAGI. The CDR3 covers 15 residues. The CDR3 loop reads CASSTGLSGNQPQHF. CDR3 bases: TGTGCCAGCAGTACCGGCCTGAGCGGCAATCAGCCCCAGCATTTT.

V is TRBV4-3 and J is TRBJ1-4; D gene unclear. CDR1 is LGHNA and CDR2 is YSLEER in the germline V gene. Trimming took 0 bases from V and 8 from J, leaving 13 bases between them. There are 15 residues in the CDR3. CDR3: CASSQDRTLAEKLFF. As DNA, the CDR3 is TGCGCCAGCAGCCAAGATCGGACTCTCGCCGAAAAACTGTTTTTT.

Only a few counts were recorded for this clonotype. The J gene is TRBJ1-1, the V gene TRBV12-3 or TRBV12-4, with unresolved D. The CDR3 loop spans 14 amino acids. V lost 1 base, J lost 1 base, and 7 bases lay in between. CDR3 in amino acids: CASSLVIGNTEAFF. CDR3 DNA: TGTGCCAGCAGTTTAGTTATAGGGAACACTGAAGCTTTCTTT.

A word on this clonotype: A single base separates this from a much larger clone, so it may be a read error. V gene TRBV9 combines with J gene TRBJ2-7; TRBD1 matches 9 bases. V lost 4 bases, J lost 4 bases, and 6 bases stayed unmatched. The CDR3 contains 14 residues. The germline CDR1 and CDR2 sequences are SGDLS and YYNGEE. The CDR3 loop is CASSLGTGRYEQYF. In DNA, the CDR3 is TGTGCCAGCAGCTTAGGGACAGGGCGGTACGAGCAGTACTTC. The whole variable domain, remainder taken from reference TRBV9 and TRBJ2-7, is DSGVTQTPKHLITATGQRVTLRCSPRSGDLSVYWYQQSLDQGLQFLIQYYNGEERAKGNILERFSAQQFPDLHSELNLSSLELGDSALYFCASSLGTGRYEQYFGPGTRLTVT.

The chain combines TRBV7-6 with TRBJ2-1; D is unclear. Trimming shortened V by 2 bases and J by 5 bases, and 19 bases separated the two germline ends. CDR1 is SGHVS and CDR2 is FNYEAQ in the germline V gene. The CDR3 has 17 amino acids. For the CDR3, the DNA is TGTGCCAGCAGCTTATATGTTGGCCTTACGCTGAACAATGAGCAGTTCTTC. It codes for CASSLYVGLTLNNEQFF. Full variable domain (remainder filled in from reference TRBV7-6 and TRBJ2-1): GAGVSQSPRYKVTKRGQDVALRCDPISGHVSLYWYRQALGQGPEFLTYFNYEAQQDKSGLPNDRFSAERPEGSISTLTIQRTEQRDSAMYRCASSLYVGLTLNNEQFFGPGTRLTVL.

CDR3 nucleotide sequence: TGCGCCAGCAGCCAAGGCCCGACAGGGACAGAGGGATACGGCTACACCTTC. Its protein is CASSQGPTGTEGYGYTF. The chain uses TRBV4-1 and TRBJ1-2; 7 nucleotides align to TRBD1. Per the germline V gene, CDR1 is MGHRA and CDR2 is YSYEKL. Trimming cost V 1 base and J 8 bases; bases outside gene matches: 16. This CDR3 region has 17 residues.

The chain combines TRBV7-6 with TRBJ2-1; D is undetermined. Trimming took off 5 bases at V and 10 bases at J, with 12 bases between the two ends. The CDR3 runs to 12 residues. Germline values: CDR1 SGHVS, CDR2 FNYEAQ. DNA of the CDR3: TGTGCCAGCAGCCCAGAGAGAGTGGAGCAGTTCTTC. This codes for CASSPERVEQFF. The full variable domain, with the rest looked up from reference TRBV7-6 and TRBJ2-1, is GAGVSQSPRYKVTKRGQDVALRCDPISGHVSLYWYRQALGQGPEFLTYFNYEAQQDKSGLPNDRFSAERPEGSISTLTIQRTEQRDSAMYRCASSPERVEQFFGPGTRLTVL.

The J gene is TRBJ2-5, the V gene TRBV4-1; a possible D gene is TRBD2 (7 bases). This CDR3 is 16 amino acids long. V dropped 4 bases and J dropped 0 bases, with 15 bases sitting between them. Per the germline V gene, CDR1 is MGHRA and CDR2 is YSYEKL. The CDR3 here is CASSPPGGQDQETQYF. The CDR3 DNA sequence: TGCGCCAGCAGCCCCCCGGGGGGACAAGACCAAGAGACCCAGTACTTC.